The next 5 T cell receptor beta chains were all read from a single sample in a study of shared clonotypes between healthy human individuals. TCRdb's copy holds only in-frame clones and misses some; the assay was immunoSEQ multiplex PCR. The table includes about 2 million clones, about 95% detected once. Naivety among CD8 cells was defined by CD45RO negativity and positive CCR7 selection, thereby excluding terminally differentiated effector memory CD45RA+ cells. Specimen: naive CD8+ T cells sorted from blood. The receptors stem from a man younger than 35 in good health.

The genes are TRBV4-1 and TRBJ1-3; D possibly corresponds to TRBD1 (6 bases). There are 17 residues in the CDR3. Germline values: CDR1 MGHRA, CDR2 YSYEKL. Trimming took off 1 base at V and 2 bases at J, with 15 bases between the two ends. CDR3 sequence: CASSQVGQTGTGNTIYF. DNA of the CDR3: TGCGCCAGCAGCCAAGTTGGACAAACAGGGACTGGAAACACCATATATTTT.

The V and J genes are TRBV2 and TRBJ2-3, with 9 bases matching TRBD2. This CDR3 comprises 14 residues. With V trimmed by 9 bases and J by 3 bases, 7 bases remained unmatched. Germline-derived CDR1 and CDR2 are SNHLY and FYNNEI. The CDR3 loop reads CARWGLAGTDTQYF. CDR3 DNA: TGTGCCAGATGGGGACTAGCAGGTACAGATACGCAGTATTTT.

Here the CDR3 reads CASSPTMTGSNQPQHF. CDR3 nucleotide sequence: TGTGCCAGCAGCCCTACCATGACGGGTAGCAATCAGCCCCAGCATTTT. V is TRBV5-6 and J is TRBJ1-5; unclear D gene. The V gene lost 4 bases and the J gene lost 0 bases, with 14 bases spanning the gap. The V gene's germline CDR1 is SGHDT and CDR2 YYEEEE. This CDR3 is built from 16 residues.

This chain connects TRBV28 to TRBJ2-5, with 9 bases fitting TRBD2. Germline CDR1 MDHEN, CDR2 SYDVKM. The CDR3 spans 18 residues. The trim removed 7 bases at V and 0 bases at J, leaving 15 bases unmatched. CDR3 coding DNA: TGTGCCAGCACCCCCGTGTTAGTAGCGGGGGTGTACCAAGAGACCCAGTACTTC. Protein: CASTPVLVAGVYQETQYF.

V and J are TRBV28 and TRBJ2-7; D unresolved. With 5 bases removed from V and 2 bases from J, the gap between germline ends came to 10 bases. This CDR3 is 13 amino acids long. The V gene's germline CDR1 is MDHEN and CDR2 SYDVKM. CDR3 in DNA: TGTGCCAGCAGTATGACAAGGACCTACGAGCAGTACTTC. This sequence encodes CASSMTRTYEQYF.